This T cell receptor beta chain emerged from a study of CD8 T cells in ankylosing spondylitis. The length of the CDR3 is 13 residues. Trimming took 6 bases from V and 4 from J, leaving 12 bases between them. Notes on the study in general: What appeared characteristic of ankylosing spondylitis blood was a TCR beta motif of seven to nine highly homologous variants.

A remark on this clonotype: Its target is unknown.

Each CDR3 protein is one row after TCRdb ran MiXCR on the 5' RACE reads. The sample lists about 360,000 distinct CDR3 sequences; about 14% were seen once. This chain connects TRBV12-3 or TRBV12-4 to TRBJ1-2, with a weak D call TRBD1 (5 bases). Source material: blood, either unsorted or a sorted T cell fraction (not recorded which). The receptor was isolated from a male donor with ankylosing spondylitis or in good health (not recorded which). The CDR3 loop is CASSPAGVYGYTF. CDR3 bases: TGTGCCAGCAGCCCGGCGGGGGTCTATGGCTACACCTTC.